This T cell receptor (beta chain) was recovered during a study of OX40 agonist ivuxolimab in advanced cancers. The CDR3 has 14 residues. From germline, CDR1 is SGHNT and CDR2 YYREEE (reference sequence). Deletions cut 0 bases from V and 4 bases from J, with 10 bases between. Clones were read by immunoSEQ multiplex PCR, and TCRdb kept only the in-frame ones, dropping some. Of 55,000 to 85,000 clones in the sample, 92% were seen once. The sample was CD4+ or CD8+ T cells sorted from blood, taken in a trial of the OX40 agonist ivuxolimab. This sequence originates from an adult with an advanced solid tumor such as melanoma, head and neck, liver or kidney cancer. The chain employs TRBV5-4 and TRBJ1-1; D gene uncertain. The DNA of the CDR3 is TGTGCCAGCAGCTTGGAGCCCGAGGTCACTGAAGCTTTCTTT. It codes for CASSLEPEVTEAFF.